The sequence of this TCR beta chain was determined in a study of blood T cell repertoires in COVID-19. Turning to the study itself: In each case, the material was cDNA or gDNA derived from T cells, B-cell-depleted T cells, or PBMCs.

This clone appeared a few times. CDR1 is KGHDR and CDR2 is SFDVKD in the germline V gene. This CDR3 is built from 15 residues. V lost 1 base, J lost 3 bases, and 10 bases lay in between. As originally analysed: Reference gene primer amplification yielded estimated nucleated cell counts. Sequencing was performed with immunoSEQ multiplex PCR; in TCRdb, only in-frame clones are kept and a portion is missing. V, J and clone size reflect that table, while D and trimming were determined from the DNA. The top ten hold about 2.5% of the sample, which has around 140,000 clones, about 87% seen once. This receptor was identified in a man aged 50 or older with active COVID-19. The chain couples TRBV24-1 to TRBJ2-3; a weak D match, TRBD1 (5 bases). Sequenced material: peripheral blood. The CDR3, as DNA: TGTGCCACCAGTGATTTCGGGCAGGGAACAGATACGCAGTATTTT. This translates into CATSDFGQGTDTQYF.